The clone carrying this T cell receptor (beta chain) has just a few counts. Its target is not known. This entry belongs to a study of T-cell memory formation after mild COVID-19. Study observations and caveats: Day 15 to 85 contracting clones showed balanced CD4/CD8; day 15 to 37 expanders favored CD4+. Clones which contracted sat mainly in CM and EM if CD4+, and in EMRA if CD8+.

The authors produced TCR alpha and TCR beta cDNA libraries with sample barcodes and UMIs by 5'RACE using constant-segment primers. MiXCR was run by TCRdb on the 5' RACE reads, yielding one entry per CDR3 protein. The sample carries 200,000 to 300,000 distinct CDR3 sequences, 15% recorded once. The sequence derives from an adult woman who had mild COVID-19 (a few samples of this study predate the infection). Cell type and time point are not known. What was sequenced was PBMCs or a T cell subset sorted from them (not recorded which).

The CDR3 spells CASSQGPRAAVYEQYF. CDR3 sequence (DNA): TGTGCCAGCAGCCAAGGTCCCAGGGCGGCCGTTTACGAGCAGTACTTC. This chain links TRBV3-1 with TRBJ2-7, with D tentatively TRBD1 (5 bases). Germline loops: CDR1 LGHDT, CDR2 YNNKEL (reference sequence). V was cut by 1 base and J by 4 bases, with 17 bases left in between. The CDR3 contains 16 residues.